The present T cell receptor beta chain was sequenced within a study of blood T cell repertoires in COVID-19. Study context: Researchers got acute and convalescent COVID-19 samples from the United States, Italy and Spain. Nucleic acid was either cDNA or gDNA, and it came from T cells, B-cell-depleted T cells, or PBMCs.

The CDR3 spans 13 residues. CDR1 and CDR2 from the germline V gene are MNHEY and SMNVEV (reference sequence). Trimming removed 6 bases from V and 0 bases from J, with 9 bases in between. Methods used by the authors: How many nucleated cells were present was estimated from reference gene primer amplification. The repertoire was sequenced with immunoSEQ multiplex PCR; TCRdb's copy has only in-frame clones and lacks some. The V and J calls and clone size are taken from that table; D and trimming were inferred from the DNA. The sample includes approximately 300,000 clones, around nine tenths seen only once; the top ten take 0.7% to 0.9%.

The sequenced sample consisted of peripheral blood. This clonotype was obtained from a young man with acute or convalescent COVID-19. The genes are TRBV27 and TRBJ2-7; D not resolved. CDR3 protein: CASRPTVSYEQYF. CDR3 DNA sequence: TGTGCCAGCAGACCGACTGTCTCCTACGAGCAGTACTTC.